Listed here is a single TCR beta chain. This CDR3 has 14 amino acids. Germline V gene data show CDR1 as MNHNS and CDR2 as SASEGT. J was trimmed by 8 bases and V by 1 base; bases with no gene match: 5. This sample was taken from a study of blood T cell repertoires in COVID-19. Study information: The United States, Italy and Spain provided the acute and convalescent COVID-19 samples. PBMCs, B-cell-depleted T cells, or T cells were the source of the cDNA or gDNA that made up the material.

Study processing details: By means of reference gene primer amplification, nucleated cell counts were estimated. The repertoire was sequenced with immunoSEQ multiplex PCR; TCRdb's copy has only in-frame clones and lacks some. The V and J calls and clone size come from that table; D and trimming were worked out from the DNA. The data hold about 140,000 clones, with over 80% observed a single time. The TCR was taken from a man in his fifties or sixties with active or convalescent COVID-19. The sample comprised peripheral blood. This rearrangement joins TRBV6-1 to TRBJ2-4, with TRBD1 matching over 7 bases. The CDR3 loop reads CASSEDRGRDIQYF. The CDR3 DNA is TGTGCCAGCAGTGAAGACAGGGGAAGGGACATTCAGTACTTC.